A selection of T cell receptor beta chains follows, all from one sample in a study of T cells after yellow fever vaccination. TCRdb itself ran the 5' RACE reads through MiXCR, one entry per CDR3 protein. The sample carries about 360,000 distinct CDR3 sequences, roughly 6.1% recorded once. Sequences were derived from PBMCs, sampled 5 days after the yellow fever booster vaccination. The source of these receptors is a man aged 25-40 years who received the YFV17D yellow fever vaccine. CDR3s include the opening cysteine and the closing phenylalanine or tryptophan. A D gene is named only where the DNA matches it firmly. Expanded clones are given a class, and other clones once, few, many or no size at all.

>TRBJ1-1|.|.|TRBV29-1
TGCAGCGTTTGGACAACTGAAGCTTTCTTT
CSVWTTEAFF
>TRBJ1-1|.|few|TRBV6-1
TGTGCCATAGGTCGCGTCGCAGTGGCCACTGAAGCTTTCTTT
CAIGRVAVATEAFF
>TRBJ2-3|TRBD2|many|TRBV9
TGTGCCAGCAGCGTGCGACTAGCGGGCACAGATACGCAGTATTTT
CASSVRLAGTDTQYF
>TRBJ2-6|TRBD2|many|TRBV4-3
TGCGCCAGCAGCCAGCGGGGGGACAAGGGAGCCTCTGGGGCCAACGTCCTGACTTTC
CASSQRGDKGASGANVLTF
>TRBJ2-1|.|.|TRBV4-3
TGCGCCAGCAGCCCAGGCTACGGGGTAGGGAATGAGCAGTTCTTC
CASSPGYGVGNEQFF
>TRBJ2-4|.|.|TRBV10-3
TGTGCCATCGCTGATCTCCAAAACATTCAGTACTTC
CAIADLQNIQYF
>TRBJ2-7|TRBD2|few|TRBV3-1
TGTGCCAGCAGCTCGACTAGCGGGACGTTGAGGGAGCAGTACTTC
CASSSTSGTLREQYF
>TRBJ2-1|.|few|TRBV1
TGCACCAGCAGCCTTCCGGGACTAGCGGTTGCCTACAATGAGCAGTTCTTC
CTSSLPGLAVAYNEQFF
>TRBJ2-4|.|.|TRBV7-8
TGTGCCAGCAGCTCGGGGTGGACTGTAGCCAAAAACATTCAGTACTTC
CASSSGWTVAKNIQYF
>TRBJ2-5|.|.|TRBV5-1
TGCGCCAGCAGCTTAGTCACAACTCAAGAGACCCAGTACTTC
CASSLVTTQETQYF
>TRBJ1-2|.|.|TRBV7-9
TGTGCCAGCAGCTTAGATACTGGCTACACCTTC
CASSLDTGYTF
>TRBJ2-2|.|many|TRBV19
TGTGCCACGGACGACAGGTTCGCGAACACCGGGGAGCTGTTTTTT
CATDDRFANTGELFF
>TRBJ2-7|TRBD2|few|TRBV10-3
TGTGCCAGTACAGGAGGACTAGCGGGAAGCTACGAGCAGTACTTC
CASTGGLAGSYEQYF
>TRBJ2-1|.|.|TRBV6-1
TGTGCCAGCAGCTCCGGGACGGGAGTTTACAAGAGAGTCTTC
CASSSGTGVYKRVF
>TRBJ2-7|TRBD1|few|TRBV6-5
TGTGCCAGCAGCACCGCCCCAGGGGGCTCCTACGAGCAGTACTTC
CASSTAPGGSYEQYF
>TRBJ2-7|.|.|TRBV20-1
TGCAGTGCTAGAGATCCTGAGGGGCCTCCCTACGAGCAGTACTTC
CSARDPEGPPYEQYF
>TRBJ2-1|.|many|TRBV18
TGTGCCAGCTCACCCCAGACAGGTCCTAATGAGCAGTTCTTC
CASSPQTGPNEQFF
>TRBJ2-6|.|few|TRBV12-3/TRBV12-4
TGTGCCAGCAGTTTCAGGAGTAGCTCTGGGGCCAACGTCCTGACTTTC
CASSFRSSSGANVLTF
>TRBJ1-1|.|many|TRBV5-1
TGCGCCAGCAGCTTGAATACAGGAGAAGCTTTCTTT
CASSLNTGEAFF
>TRBJ2-1|TRBD2|.|TRBV7-2
TGTGCCAGCAGCTTAGGAGGTAGCGGGAGGGCCTACAATGAGCAGTTCTTC
CASSLGGSGRAYNEQFF
>TRBJ1-5|.|.|TRBV6-5
TGTGCCAGCAGTTACTCAGCGGCAGGGGATGATCAGCCCCAGCATTTT
CASSYSAAGDDQPQHF
>TRBJ2-7|.|.|TRBV7-2
TGTGCCAGCAGCCAAGAGGTAGGCGAGCAGTACTTC
CASSQEVGEQYF
>TRBJ1-1|.|few|TRBV20-1
TGCAGTGCTAGACTAACCCGAGGGCTCTCGCACATGAACACTGAGGCTTTCTTT
CSARLTRGLSHMNTEAFF
>TRBJ2-2|.|few|TRBV20-1
TGCAGTGCTAGAGAGAATCCAGACACCGGGGAGCTGTTTTTT
CSARENPDTGELFF
>TRBJ2-7|.|few|TRBV27
TGTGCCAGCAGTTTACCGGGACCCCAAGGGGAGCAGTACTTC
CASSLPGPQGEQYF
>TRBJ1-6|TRBD1|few|TRBV27
TGTGCCAGCAGCCTAAATCCACGGACAGGCTTTAATTCACCCCTCCACTTT
CASSLNPRTGFNSPLHF
>TRBJ1-6|.|.|TRBV18
TGTGCCAGCAGCTCTGGGCCGGTGAGCTCCTATAATTCACCCCTCCACTTT
CASSSGPVSSYNSPLHF
>TRBJ1-1|.|few|TRBV7-2
TGTGCCAGCAGCTTAGCCGGTCTGGGTACTGAAGCTTTCTTT
CASSLAGLGTEAFF
>TRBJ2-1|.|few|TRBV7-8
TGTGCCAGCAGCTTAGAAGAGATTCCCAATGAGCAGTTCTTC
CASSLEEIPNEQFF
>TRBJ2-7|.|many|TRBV7-2
TGTGCCAGCAGCTTAGGAGTATCTAGCTCCTACGAGCAGTACTTC
CASSLGVSSSYEQYF
>TRBJ2-5|.|many|TRBV29-1
TGCAGCGTTGAAGATTCGGCAGGGGCTGTCGAGACCCAGTACTTC
CSVEDSAGAVETQYF
>TRBJ1-2|TRBD1|many|TRBV6-2/TRBV6-3
TGTGCCAGCAGTCAGACAGGGGTCGACGGCTACACCTTC
CASSQTGVDGYTF
>TRBJ2-1|.|many|TRBV3-1
TGTGCCAGCAGCCATTTACTCTACAATGAGCAGTTCTTC
CASSHLLYNEQFF
>TRBJ2-5|TRBD1|few|TRBV29-1
TGCAGCGCTCTGACAGGGTGGGAGACCCAGTACTTC
CSALTGWETQYF
>TRBJ2-7|.|few|TRBV12-3/TRBV12-4
TGTGCCAGCAGTTTATGGGGCACTGGCGAGCAGTACTTC
CASSLWGTGEQYF
>TRBJ2-3|TRBD2|few|TRBV20-1
TGCAGTGCTCCCCGGGGGACGGGAGGTAGCACAGATACGCAGTATTTT
CSAPRGTGGSTDTQYF
>TRBJ2-5|.|few|TRBV6-5
TGTGCCAGCAGTTGGAATCCTTACGGAGAGACCCAGTACTTC
CASSWNPYGETQYF
>TRBJ2-1|.|.|TRBV2
TGTGCCAGCAGTGTACAGGGATTTGAGCAGTTCTTC
CASSVQGFEQFF
>TRBJ2-7|.|many|TRBV7-9
TGTGCCAGCAGCTTAGCGACCGGGTCTAGACTCTACGAGCAGTACTTC
CASSLATGSRLYEQYF
>TRBJ2-7|TRBD2|few|TRBV12-3/TRBV12-4
TGTGCCAGCAGTTTTACTAGCGGGAGTCCTGAGCAGTACTTC
CASSFTSGSPEQYF
>TRBJ2-1|.|.|TRBV7-9
TGTGCCGGGGAGAGCTCCTACAATGAGCAGTTCTTC
CAGESSYNEQFF
>TRBJ2-7|.|.|TRBV20-1
TGCTGTGCTAGAGACCCTAGCTACTCCTACGAGCAGTACTTC
CCARDPSYSYEQYF
>TRBJ2-1|TRBD2|many|TRBV7-2
TGTGCCAGCGGGGTAGCGGGACCGTACAATGAGCAGTTCTTC
CASGVAGPYNEQFF
>TRBJ2-7|.|many|TRBV7-9
TGTGCCAGCAGCCTCCCAAGGAGGGGCCTGGCCTACGAGCAGTACTTC
CASSLPRRGLAYEQYF
>TRBJ1-4|TRBD1|few|TRBV7-2
TGTGCCAGCAGCCCTCGACAGGGCACTGAAAAACTGTTTTTT
CASSPRQGTEKLFF
>TRBJ2-5|TRBD1|.|TRBV14
TGTGCCAGCAGACAGGGGACATTAGAGACCCAGTACTTC
CASRQGTLETQYF
>TRBJ2-1|.|few|TRBV30
TGTGCCTGGAGTGAGGGGAACACTTACAATGAGCAGTTCTTC
CAWSEGNTYNEQFF
>TRBJ2-7|.|few|TRBV20-1
TGCAGTGCTAGGAGTTACTATGTGGGAGACTACGAGCAGTACTTC
CSARSYYVGDYEQYF
>TRBJ2-3|.|.|TRBV4-3
TGCGCCAGCAGCCAAGAGCGGTCCAACACAGATACGCAGTATTTT
CASSQERSNTDTQYF
>TRBJ2-2|.|many|TRBV7-8
TGTGCCAGCAGCCCCGACGGGCCCGGGGAGCTGTTTTTT
CASSPDGPGELFF
>TRBJ2-1|.|.|TRBV10-1
TGCGCCAGCAGTGAGTCTGGAGGGGCCTCCTACAATGAGCAGTTCTTC
CASSESGGASYNEQFF
>TRBJ2-5|.|many|TRBV4-2
TGTGCCAGCAGCCAAGAGGGCACGGGGGAGACCCAGTACTTC
CASSQEGTGETQYF
>TRBJ2-5|.|many|TRBV12-3/TRBV12-4
TGTGCCAGCAGTGGAACGGGGTACGAGACCCAGTACTTC
CASSGTGYETQYF